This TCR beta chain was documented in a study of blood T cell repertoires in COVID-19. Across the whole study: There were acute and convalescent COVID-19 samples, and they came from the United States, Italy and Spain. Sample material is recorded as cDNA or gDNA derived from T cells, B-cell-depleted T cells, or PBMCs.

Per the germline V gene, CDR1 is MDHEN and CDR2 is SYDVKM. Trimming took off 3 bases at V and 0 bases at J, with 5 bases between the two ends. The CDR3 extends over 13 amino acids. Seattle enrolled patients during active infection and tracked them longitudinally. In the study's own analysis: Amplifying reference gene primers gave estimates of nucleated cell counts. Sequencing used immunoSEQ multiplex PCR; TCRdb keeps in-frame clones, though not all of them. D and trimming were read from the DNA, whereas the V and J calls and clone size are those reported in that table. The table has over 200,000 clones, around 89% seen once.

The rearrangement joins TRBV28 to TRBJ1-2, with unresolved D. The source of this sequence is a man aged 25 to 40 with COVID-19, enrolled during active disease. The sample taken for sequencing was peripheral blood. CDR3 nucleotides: TGTGCCAGCAGTTTTCGAGCTAACTATGGCTACACCTTC. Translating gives CASSFRANYGYTF.